This is a list of T cell receptor beta chains from one sample in a study of OX40 agonist ivuxolimab in advanced cancers. Here immunoSEQ multiplex PCR was the method, and the copy in TCRdb shows in-frame clones only, minus some. Found here are around 73,000 clones, around 89% of them singletons; the top ten hold roughly 0.56%. Sequenced material: CD4+ or CD8+ T cells sorted from blood, taken in a trial of the OX40 agonist ivuxolimab. These receptor sequences come from an adult with an advanced solid tumor such as melanoma, head and neck, liver or kidney cancer. CDR3s include the opening cysteine and the closing phenylalanine or tryptophan. The order of the fields is clone size, V gene, D gene, J gene, CDR3 protein, CDR3 DNA. D genes are given only for firm matches. The size entry is marked missing in some rows and otherwise reads once, few, many or a size class.

clone size: NA; V gene: TRBV2; D gene: TRBD1; J gene: TRBJ1-1; CDR3 protein: CASSGKPGQGASDTEAFF; CDR3 DNA: TGTGCCAGCAGTGGGAAACCGGGACAGGGGGCGTCGGACACTGAAGCTTTCTTT
clone size: few; V gene: TRBV7-8; D gene: NA; J gene: TRBJ2-7; CDR3 protein: CASSLVYEQYF; CDR3 DNA: TGTGCCAGCAGCTTAGTTTACGAGCAGTACTTC
clone size: NA; V gene: TRBV6-1; D gene: NA; J gene: TRBJ2-5; CDR3 protein: CASSGGVETQYF; CDR3 DNA: TGTGCCAGCAGTGGCGGTGTGGAGACCCAGTACTTC
clone size: NA; V gene: TRBV25-1; D gene: TRBD1; J gene: TRBJ2-7; CDR3 protein: CASSAGTASYEQYF; CDR3 DNA: TGTGCCAGCAGTGCCGGGACAGCGTCGTACGAGCAGTACTTC
clone size: NA; V gene: TRBV5-1; D gene: NA; J gene: TRBJ2-1; CDR3 protein: CASSLALGRVLAKGNEQFF; CDR3 DNA: TGCGCCAGCAGCTTGGCCCTGGGCCGGGTGCTAGCTAAGGGAAATGAGCAGTTCTTC
clone size: NA; V gene: TRBV6-6; D gene: NA; J gene: TRBJ2-1; CDR3 protein: CASKDPPYNEQFF; CDR3 DNA: TGTGCCAGCAAGGACCCTCCCTACAATGAGCAGTTCTTC
clone size: NA; V gene: TRBV29-1; D gene: TRBD2; J gene: TRBJ2-7; CDR3 protein: CSVSEASGGWGEQYF; CDR3 DNA: TGCAGCGTTTCAGAGGCTAGCGGGGGTTGGGGAGAGCAGTACTTC
clone size: NA; V gene: TRBV4-1; D gene: NA; J gene: TRBJ2-2; CDR3 protein: CASSQGVGRDSTGELFF; CDR3 DNA: TGCGCCAGCAGCCAAGGGGTGGGGCGGGATAGCACCGGGGAGCTGTTTTTT
clone size: NA; V gene: TRBV5-1; D gene: TRBD2; J gene: TRBJ2-7; CDR3 protein: CASSFAGGGKEQYF; CDR3 DNA: TGCGCCAGCAGCTTTGCGGGAGGAGGTAAGGAGCAGTACTTC
clone size: NA; V gene: TRBV5-4; D gene: TRBD1; J gene: TRBJ1-4; CDR3 protein: CASSLPDRAEKLFF; CDR3 DNA: TGTGCCAGCAGCTTACCCGACAGGGCTGAAAAACTGTTTTTT
clone size: NA; V gene: TRBV20-1; D gene: NA; J gene: TRBJ2-1; CDR3 protein: CSARSLDEQFF; CDR3 DNA: TGCAGTGCTAGAAGTCTGGATGAGCAGTTCTTC
clone size: NA; V gene: TRBV11-2; D gene: NA; J gene: TRBJ2-7; CDR3 protein: CASSLTGFYEQYF; CDR3 DNA: TGTGCCAGCAGCTTAACGGGATTCTACGAGCAGTACTTC
clone size: once; V gene: TRBV6-1; D gene: TRBD1; J gene: TRBJ1-2; CDR3 protein: CASSERWRQGAHGYTF; CDR3 DNA: TGTGCCAGCAGTGAAAGGTGGAGGCAGGGGGCGCATGGCTACACCTTC
clone size: NA; V gene: TRBV19; D gene: TRBD1; J gene: TRBJ2-7; CDR3 protein: CASSSAGTGEIYEQYF; CDR3 DNA: TGTGCCAGTAGTAGTGCCGGGACAGGAGAGATCTACGAGCAGTACTTC
clone size: NA; V gene: TRBV10-3; D gene: NA; J gene: TRBJ1-4; CDR3 protein: CAIRNPAEKLFF; CDR3 DNA: TGTGCCATCAGAAACCCCGCGGAAAAACTGTTTTTT
clone size: once; V gene: TRBV6-6; D gene: NA; J gene: TRBJ2-1; CDR3 protein: CASSIESRHEQFF; CDR3 DNA: TGTGCCAGCAGTATAGAGAGTAGGCATGAGCAGTTCTTC
clone size: NA; V gene: TRBV5-1; D gene: TRBD1; J gene: TRBJ2-7; CDR3 protein: CASSFQPGQGAYEQYF; CDR3 DNA: TGCGCCAGCAGCTTCCAACCGGGACAGGGAGCCTACGAGCAGTACTTC
clone size: once; V gene: TRBV30; D gene: NA; J gene: TRBJ1-1; CDR3 protein: CAWSPGGAMNTEAFF; CDR3 DNA: TGTGCCTGGAGCCCAGGAGGGGCCATGAACACTGAAGCTTTCTTT
clone size: NA; V gene: TRBV5-6; D gene: TRBD1; J gene: TRBJ2-7; CDR3 protein: CASSLFQDRGIYEQYF; CDR3 DNA: TGTGCCAGCAGCTTGTTTCAGGACAGGGGAATTTACGAGCAGTACTTC
clone size: NA; V gene: TRBV21-1; D gene: NA; J gene: TRBJ2-4; CDR3 protein: CASSNIQYF; CDR3 DNA: TGTGCCAGCAGCAACATTCAGTACTTC
clone size: NA; V gene: TRBV19; D gene: NA; J gene: TRBJ2-2; CDR3 protein: CASSGLQGIGELFF; CDR3 DNA: TGTGCCAGTAGTGGCCTCCAGGGGATCGGGGAGCTGTTTTTT
clone size: NA; V gene: TRBV30; D gene: TRBD2; J gene: TRBJ2-2; CDR3 protein: CAFPRGGRNTGELFF; CDR3 DNA: TGTGCCTTCCCCCGGGGCGGGAGAAACACCGGGGAGCTGTTTTTT
clone size: NA; V gene: TRBV6-6; D gene: TRBD1; J gene: TRBJ1-2; CDR3 protein: CASSRGTGVNYGYTF; CDR3 DNA: TGTGCCAGCAGTCGTGGGACAGGGGTTAACTATGGCTACACCTTC
clone size: NA; V gene: TRBV11-3; D gene: TRBD2; J gene: TRBJ2-1; CDR3 protein: CASSQELAGGRNEQFF; CDR3 DNA: TGTGCCAGCAGCCAGGAGCTAGCGGGAGGGCGGAATGAGCAGTTCTTC
clone size: NA; V gene: TRBV10-3; D gene: TRBD1; J gene: TRBJ2-5; CDR3 protein: CATTPGQTQETQYF; CDR3 DNA: TGTGCCACCACGCCGGGACAGACGCAAGAGACCCAGTACTTC
clone size: NA; V gene: TRBV10-2; D gene: TRBD1; J gene: TRBJ2-2; CDR3 protein: CASRQTGALGGELFF; CDR3 DNA: TGCGCCAGCAGACAGACAGGGGCCCTCGGGGGGGAGCTGTTTTTT
clone size: NA; V gene: TRBV7-9; D gene: TRBD2; J gene: TRBJ2-2; CDR3 protein: CASSLRAGVAGVGGELFF; CDR3 DNA: TGTGCCAGCAGCTTGAGAGCCGGAGTGGCGGGAGTAGGTGGGGAGCTGTTTTTT
clone size: NA; V gene: TRBV20-1; D gene: NA; J gene: TRBJ2-5; CDR3 protein: CSALRGETQYF; CDR3 DNA: TGCAGTGCTCTTCGGGGAGAGACCCAGTACTTC
clone size: NA; V gene: TRBV27; D gene: NA; J gene: TRBJ2-3; CDR3 protein: CASSFPSQGRGGTDTQYF; CDR3 DNA: TGTGCCAGCAGTTTTCCGTCCCAGGGCAGGGGTGGCACAGATACGCAGTATTTT
clone size: NA; V gene: TRBV11-2; D gene: NA; J gene: TRBJ2-1; CDR3 protein: CASSLGGGRTNEQFF; CDR3 DNA: TGTGCCAGCAGCTTAGGTGGGGGGCGAACCAATGAGCAGTTCTTC
clone size: NA; V gene: TRBV28; D gene: NA; J gene: TRBJ1-2; CDR3 protein: CASSLNWGSGYTF; CDR3 DNA: TGTGCCAGCAGTTTAAACTGGGGAAGCGGCTACACCTTC
clone size: NA; V gene: TRBV28; D gene: TRBD2; J gene: TRBJ2-1; CDR3 protein: CASSPSKAGLVWNEQFF; CDR3 DNA: TGTGCCAGCAGTCCAAGCAAGGCGGGACTAGTTTGGAATGAGCAGTTCTTC
clone size: NA; V gene: TRBV4-1; D gene: NA; J gene: TRBJ1-5; CDR3 protein: CASSQDGPGQPQHF; CDR3 DNA: TGCGCCAGCAGCCAAGATGGCCCAGGCCAGCCCCAGCATTTT
clone size: NA; V gene: TRBV5-4; D gene: TRBD1; J gene: TRBJ1-2; CDR3 protein: CASSRDRGFIGYTF; CDR3 DNA: TGTGCCAGCAGCCGGGACAGGGGGTTTATTGGCTACACCTTC
clone size: NA; V gene: TRBV27; D gene: NA; J gene: TRBJ2-3; CDR3 protein: CASSLSRDTDTQYF; CDR3 DNA: TGTGCCAGCAGTTTATCCCGGGACACAGATACGCAGTATTTT
clone size: NA; V gene: TRBV4-1; D gene: TRBD1; J gene: TRBJ2-7; CDR3 protein: CASSQDPGQGRYEQYF; CDR3 DNA: TGCGCCAGCAGCCAAGATCCGGGACAGGGTCGCTACGAGCAGTACTTC
clone size: NA; V gene: TRBV11-3; D gene: NA; J gene: TRBJ1-3; CDR3 protein: CASSPRGAQGNTIYF; CDR3 DNA: TGTGCCAGCAGCCCCCGGGGGGCGCAAGGAAACACCATATATTTT
clone size: NA; V gene: TRBV29-1; D gene: NA; J gene: TRBJ2-1; CDR3 protein: CSVEGGASLGNEQFF; CDR3 DNA: TGCAGCGTTGAGGGTGGAGCCTCCCTGGGCAATGAGCAGTTCTTC
clone size: once; V gene: TRBV27; D gene: TRBD1; J gene: TRBJ1-4; CDR3 protein: CASSLRGRVSEKLFF; CDR3 DNA: TGTGCCAGCAGCCTGAGGGGGCGAGTGAGTGAAAAACTGTTTTTT
clone size: NA; V gene: TRBV27; D gene: NA; J gene: TRBJ2-7; CDR3 protein: CASSSGPSRGEQYF; CDR3 DNA: TGTGCCAGCAGTTCGGGACCCTCCCGGGGCGAGCAGTACTTC
clone size: NA; V gene: TRBV5-4; D gene: TRBD2; J gene: TRBJ2-5; CDR3 protein: CASSRELAAQETQYF; CDR3 DNA: TGTGCCAGCAGCCGTGAACTAGCGGCCCAAGAGACCCAGTACTTC
clone size: once; V gene: TRBV29-1; D gene: TRBD1; J gene: TRBJ2-5; CDR3 protein: CSVEVLDRVQETQYF; CDR3 DNA: TGCAGCGTTGAAGTCCTCGACAGGGTACAAGAGACCCAGTACTTC
clone size: NA; V gene: TRBV28; D gene: TRBD1; J gene: TRBJ1-5; CDR3 protein: CASSSGQGRDQPQHF; CDR3 DNA: TGTGCCAGCAGCTCCGGACAGGGACGAGATCAGCCCCAGCATTTT
clone size: NA; V gene: TRBV9; D gene: TRBD1; J gene: TRBJ2-7; CDR3 protein: CASSPPGQGREQYF; CDR3 DNA: TGTGCCAGCAGCCCTCCGGGACAGGGCCGCGAGCAGTACTTC
clone size: NA; V gene: TRBV6-5; D gene: NA; J gene: TRBJ2-3; CDR3 protein: CASRDYSGVTDTQYF; CDR3 DNA: TGTGCCAGCAGGGACTATAGCGGAGTCACAGATACGCAGTATTTT
clone size: NA; V gene: TRBV9; D gene: NA; J gene: TRBJ2-1; CDR3 protein: CASSVAPGSREQFF; CDR3 DNA: TGTGCCAGCAGCGTCGCCCCTGGGTCCCGGGAGCAGTTCTTC
clone size: NA; V gene: TRBV7-9; D gene: NA; J gene: TRBJ2-1; CDR3 protein: CASSPDPAHEQFF; CDR3 DNA: TGTGCCAGCAGCCCGGACCCGGCCCATGAGCAGTTCTTC
clone size: NA; V gene: TRBV11-1; D gene: TRBD2; J gene: TRBJ2-1; CDR3 protein: CASKTSGTYNEQFF; CDR3 DNA: TGTGCCAGCAAAACTAGCGGGACTTACAATGAGCAGTTCTTC
clone size: NA; V gene: TRBV16; D gene: NA; J gene: TRBJ1-4; CDR3 protein: CASSQSSRGGEKLFF; CDR3 DNA: TGTGCCAGCAGCCAATCGTCCAGGGGAGGTGAAAAACTGTTTTTT
clone size: NA; V gene: TRBV13; D gene: TRBD2; J gene: TRBJ2-1; CDR3 protein: CASSSTPRDYHYNEQFF; CDR3 DNA: TGTGCCAGCAGCTCGACCCCCAGGGACTACCATTACAATGAGCAGTTCTTC
clone size: NA; V gene: TRBV10-1; D gene: TRBD2; J gene: TRBJ2-1; CDR3 protein: CASRPGLAGENEQFF; CDR3 DNA: TGCGCCAGCAGACCGGGACTAGCGGGAGAGAATGAGCAGTTCTTC
clone size: NA; V gene: TRBV30; D gene: TRBD1; J gene: TRBJ1-4; CDR3 protein: CAWRGTGTNEKLFF; CDR3 DNA: TGTGCCTGGAGGGGGACAGGAACTAATGAAAAACTGTTTTTT
clone size: NA; V gene: TRBV28; D gene: NA; J gene: TRBJ2-7; CDR3 protein: CASSRLNYEQYF; CDR3 DNA: TGTGCCAGCAGCCGATTGAACTACGAGCAGTACTTC
clone size: NA; V gene: TRBV10-3; D gene: NA; J gene: TRBJ1-2; CDR3 protein: CAISDYTSSYGYTF; CDR3 DNA: TGTGCCATCAGTGACTACACGTCAAGCTATGGCTACACCTTC
clone size: few; V gene: TRBV2; D gene: TRBD2; J gene: TRBJ2-3; CDR3 protein: CASTRLAGALEQYF; CDR3 DNA: TGTGCCAGCACCCGACTAGCGGGGGCTTTGGAGCAGTATTTT
clone size: NA; V gene: TRBV6-1; D gene: NA; J gene: TRBJ1-5; CDR3 protein: CASSIPGAQEPQHF; CDR3 DNA: TGTGCCAGCAGTATACCAGGGGCCCAGGAGCCCCAGCATTTT
clone size: NA; V gene: TRBV29-1; D gene: TRBD2; J gene: TRBJ2-5; CDR3 protein: CSVDLLAGAGAQYF; CDR3 DNA: TGCAGCGTTGATCTCCTAGCGGGAGCGGGGGCCCAGTACTTC